The rows below give T cell receptor beta chains drawn from one sample of a study of PD-1 blockade in classical Hodgkin lymphoma. The protocol was immunoSEQ multiplex PCR, while the TCRdb copy is restricted to in-frame clones and leaves out a portion. The sample contains 15,000 or so clones, over 80% of which appear only once. The input for sequencing was CD4+ T cells from blood, taken at baseline. The source of these receptors is a human donor with classical Hodgkin lymphoma. Both conserved end residues are part of each CDR3. The D gene is left open where the match is weak. Clone size is shown for a subset of rows, as once, few, many or a class of expanded clone.

cdr3_aa: CASSYSGTTSGKQFF
cdr3_nt: TGTGCCAGCAGTTACTCCGGGACGACTAGCGGGAAACAGTTCTTC
clone_size: .
v_call: TRBV6-6
j_call: TRBJ2-1
d_call: TRBD2

cdr3_aa: CASSSLAGGQETQYF
cdr3_nt: TGTGCCAGCAGTTCCTTAGCGGGAGGCCAAGAGACCCAGTACTTC
clone_size: .
v_call: TRBV4-2
j_call: TRBJ2-5
d_call: TRBD2

cdr3_aa: CASSDGQGILYSGANVLTF
cdr3_nt: TGTGCCAGCAGCGACGGACAGGGGATTCTTTATTCTGGGGCCAACGTCCTGACTTTC
clone_size: .
v_call: TRBV9
j_call: TRBJ2-6
d_call: TRBD1

cdr3_aa: CASSYQGTGAGTQYF
cdr3_nt: TGTGCCAGCAGTTACCAAGGGACAGGGGCGGGGACCCAGTACTTC
clone_size: .
v_call: TRBV6-6
j_call: TRBJ2-5
d_call: TRBD1

cdr3_aa: CASSLSSASPDNEQFF
cdr3_nt: TGTGCCAGCAGTTTATCTTCGGCAAGCCCGGACAATGAGCAGTTCTTC
clone_size: .
v_call: TRBV28
j_call: TRBJ2-1
d_call: .

cdr3_aa: CASSQDLGGLEFF
cdr3_nt: TGCGCCAGCAGCCAAGATCTTGGGGGGTTGGAGTTCTTC
clone_size: .
v_call: TRBV4-3
j_call: TRBJ2-1
d_call: .

cdr3_aa: CASSVVALNTQYF
cdr3_nt: TGTGCCAGCAGCGTAGTAGCGTTGAATACGCAGTATTTT
clone_size: .
v_call: TRBV9
j_call: TRBJ2-3
d_call: .

cdr3_aa: CASSVQETQYF
cdr3_nt: TGTGCCAGCAGCGTACAAGAGACCCAGTACTTC
clone_size: .
v_call: TRBV5-6
j_call: TRBJ2-5
d_call: .

cdr3_aa: CASGLWGQGGNTEAFF
cdr3_nt: TGTGCTAGTGGTTTGTGGGGACAGGGGGGCAACACTGAAGCTTTCTTT
clone_size: .
v_call: TRBV12-5
j_call: TRBJ1-1
d_call: TRBD1

cdr3_aa: CASSPRDRGYNSPLHF
cdr3_nt: TGTGCCAGTAGCCCCCGGGACAGGGGCTATAATTCACCCCTCCACTTT
clone_size: .
v_call: TRBV19
j_call: TRBJ1-6
d_call: TRBD1

cdr3_aa: CASSPRDKLAKNIQYF
cdr3_nt: TGTGCCAGCTCACCACGGGACAAATTAGCCAAAAACATTCAGTACTTC
clone_size: .
v_call: TRBV18
j_call: TRBJ2-4
d_call: .

cdr3_aa: CASSQDLWRGLDEQYF
cdr3_nt: TGCGCCAGCAGCCAAGATCTCTGGCGGGGGCTCGACGAGCAGTACTTC
clone_size: .
v_call: TRBV4-1
j_call: TRBJ2-7
d_call: .

cdr3_aa: CASSLSQLAKNIQYF
cdr3_nt: TGTGCCAGCAGTTTATCACAGCTGGCCAAAAACATTCAGTACTTC
clone_size: .
v_call: TRBV28
j_call: TRBJ2-4
d_call: .

cdr3_aa: CASSRDSTNYGYTF
cdr3_nt: TGTGCCAGCAGCCGGGACAGCACTAACTATGGCTACACCTTC
clone_size: .
v_call: TRBV11-2
j_call: TRBJ1-2
d_call: TRBD1

cdr3_aa: CASSLVAGGTGELFF
cdr3_nt: TGTGCCAGCAGCTTAGTTGCGGGGGGCACCGGGGAGCTGTTTTTT
clone_size: .
v_call: TRBV7-9
j_call: TRBJ2-2
d_call: TRBD2

cdr3_aa: CASTKYSGQDRISYEQYF
cdr3_nt: TGTGCCAGCACCAAATATAGCGGGCAGGACCGTATTTCCTACGAGCAGTACTTC
clone_size: .
v_call: TRBV27
j_call: TRBJ2-7
d_call: TRBD2

cdr3_aa: CASSLSSGSDTQYF
cdr3_nt: TGTGCCAGCAGCTTAAGTTCGGGGTCAGATACGCAGTATTTT
clone_size: once
v_call: TRBV7-3
j_call: TRBJ2-3
d_call: .

cdr3_aa: CASSTTGIRTDTQYF
cdr3_nt: TGTGCCAGTAGTACCACAGGGATTCGGACAGATACGCAGTATTTT
clone_size: .
v_call: TRBV19
j_call: TRBJ2-3
d_call: .

cdr3_aa: CASGSAIGGPNEQFF
cdr3_nt: TGTGCTAGTGGTTCCGCCATCGGGGGGCCCAATGAGCAGTTCTTC
clone_size: .
v_call: TRBV12-5
j_call: TRBJ2-1
d_call: .

cdr3_aa: CASSRDRGQSGEKLFF
cdr3_nt: TGCGCCAGCAGTCGGGACAGGGGGCAAAGCGGGGAAAAACTGTTTTTT
clone_size: few
v_call: TRBV4-3
j_call: TRBJ1-4
d_call: TRBD1

cdr3_aa: CASSRGLAPDTQYF
cdr3_nt: TGTGCCAGCAGCCGAGGACTAGCCCCAGATACGCAGTATTTT
clone_size: once
v_call: TRBV5-5
j_call: TRBJ2-3
d_call: TRBD2

cdr3_aa: CASSPLGADGEQYF
cdr3_nt: TGTGCCAGCTCACCCCTCGGGGCGGACGGCGAGCAGTACTTC
clone_size: .
v_call: TRBV18
j_call: TRBJ2-7
d_call: .

cdr3_aa: CASSYMDRSGEKLFF
cdr3_nt: TGTGCCAGCAGCTACATGGACAGGTCTGGGGAAAAACTGTTTTTT
clone_size: .
v_call: TRBV5-4
j_call: TRBJ1-4
d_call: TRBD1

cdr3_aa: CASRPLYNEQFF
cdr3_nt: TGTGCCAGCAGACCGCTTTACAATGAGCAGTTCTTC
clone_size: .
v_call: TRBV28
j_call: TRBJ2-1
d_call: .

cdr3_aa: CASSRQEMNTEAFF
cdr3_nt: TGTGCCAGCAGTCGACAGGAGATGAACACTGAAGCTTTCTTT
clone_size: .
v_call: TRBV6-6
j_call: TRBJ1-1
d_call: .

cdr3_aa: CASSYEGTDTQYF
cdr3_nt: TGTGCCAGCAGCTATGAAGGCACAGATACGCAGTATTTT
clone_size: .
v_call: TRBV9
j_call: TRBJ2-3
d_call: .

cdr3_aa: CASSRPPLGPSGANVLTF
cdr3_nt: TGTGCCAGCAGTCGCCCCCCTCTAGGACCCTCTGGGGCCAACGTCCTGACTTTC
clone_size: .
v_call: TRBV28
j_call: TRBJ2-6
d_call: .

cdr3_aa: CASSQDRAGSDTQYF
cdr3_nt: TGCGCCAGCAGCCAAGATCGGGCGGGTTCAGATACGCAGTATTTT
clone_size: .
v_call: TRBV4-1
j_call: TRBJ2-3
d_call: .

cdr3_aa: CASSWLTGMGETQYF
cdr3_nt: TGTGCCAGCAGTTGGCTTACAGGGATGGGAGAGACCCAGTACTTC
clone_size: .
v_call: TRBV28
j_call: TRBJ2-5
d_call: .

cdr3_aa: CASSRATYNEQFF
cdr3_nt: TGTGCCAGTAGTCGGGCTACATACAATGAGCAGTTCTTC
clone_size: .
v_call: TRBV19
j_call: TRBJ2-1
d_call: .